The clone carrying this T cell receptor beta chain turned up a few times. What it binds is not known. Amplified TCR beta CDR3 regions came from RNA transcripts. TCR CDR3 underwent first-round RT-PCR with the HTBI primer set. In TCRdb, the multiplex PCR reads were re-called with MiXCR into one record per CDR3 protein. The table includes about 350,000 distinct CDR3 sequences, roughly 13% detected once. The sample is drawn from a study of T cells in Graves' hyperthyroidism and ophthalmopathy. Findings and caveats of the study: Most clonotypes that expanded in the thyroid above 0.001 also showed up in blood. Before onset, by a median of approximately 5.9 months, the model predicted ophthalmopathy. Patients with ophthalmopathy were separated from those with stable hyperthyroidism by a 13 V-J model.

The germline CDR1 and CDR2 sequences are SGHNT and YYREEE (reference sequence). The V end was cut by 6 bases, the J end by 5 bases, with 18 bases between. The CDR3 totals 15 residues. Each diagnosis drew on symptoms, thyroxine, TRAb, thyroid ultrasound and orbital computed tomography findings. Specimen: blood. V is TRBV5-4 and J is TRBJ2-1; D is uncertain. The source of this sequence is a woman aged 40 to 55 with Graves' ophthalmopathy. CDR3 nucleotides: TGTGCCAGCACCAGTAGCCGGAAGGGCCACAATGAGCAGTTCTTC. Residues: CASTSSRKGHNEQFF.